What follows is one TCR beta chain and its context. The CDR3 is 14 amino acids. These data belong to a study of blood T cell repertoires in COVID-19. At the level of the study: The United States, Italy and Spain were the sources of the acute and convalescent COVID-19 samples. PBMCs, B-cell-depleted T cells, or T cells provided the cDNA or gDNA that made up the material.

Original methodology: From reference gene primer amplification, estimates of nucleated cell counts were derived. Only in-frame clones appear in the TCRdb table, and some are missing; sequencing was by immunoSEQ multiplex PCR. That table furnishes V, J and clone size, whereas the DNA furnished D and trimming. The sample records about 40,000 clones, roughly 88% being singletons. The clonotype originates from a human donor in a cohort sampled during active COVID-19. Sequences were obtained from peripheral blood. The chain couples TRBV21-1 to TRBJ2-7; TRBD2 was called by the table and not checked on the DNA. TRBV21-1 is shown as a pseudogene. DNA for the CDR3: TGTGCCAGCAGCACCCACCCGGGGGCCTACGAGCAGTACTTC. This encodes CASSTHPGAYEQYF.